The 27 T cell receptor beta chains below come from one sample, sequenced in a study of T cells after yellow fever vaccination. TCRdb analysed the 5' RACE reads with MiXCR anew, one entry per CDR3 protein. The sample records under 250,000 distinct CDR3 sequences, 6.9% being singletons. The specimen was CD4+ T cells sorted from PBMCs, collected 15 days after the yellow fever booster vaccination. All receptors come from a man under 40 who received the YFV17D yellow fever vaccine.

CDR3 in amino acids: CASSLVSDSYSSYEQYF. The CDR3 DNA is TGTGCCAGCAGCTTAGTTAGTGACAGTTATAGCTCCTACGAGCAGTACTTC. The chain links TRBV7-2 to TRBJ2-7; D may be TRBD1 (5 bases). Looked up from germline, CDR1 is SGHTA and CDR2 is FQGNSA. The CDR3 contains 17 residues. V was trimmed by 1 base and J by 0 bases, leaving 16 bases between them.

The rearrangement links TRBV29-1 to TRBJ1-2, with a possible D match to TRBD1 (6 bases). Germline V CDR1 and CDR2: SQVTM, ANQGSEA. V was pared by 7 bases and J by 7 bases, with 16 bases between. CDR3 length: 12 amino acids. The CDR3, as DNA: TGCAGCGCCCACCGGGGGGCAGGTGGCTACACCTTC. This translates into CSAHRGAGGYTF.

This clonotype was counted many times. V is TRBV7-2 and J is TRBJ2-1; 11 nucleotides align to TRBD2. Trimming at V came to 5 bases and at J to 4 bases, leaving 4 bases not matched to a gene. CDR1 SGHTA and CDR2 FQGNSA come from the germline V gene. The CDR3 is 15 residues long. This chain's CDR3 is CASSPTSGAYNEQFF. CDR3 coding DNA: TGTGCCAGCAGCCCGACTAGCGGGGCTTACAATGAGCAGTTCTTC.

This clonotype was counted a few times. The chain has TRBV12-3 or TRBV12-4 and TRBJ2-5, with unresolved D. The CDR3 has 14 amino acids. The V end was cut by 3 bases, the J end by 8 bases, with 16 bases between. This chain's CDR3 is CASSFSEIKNTQYF. Written as DNA, the CDR3 is TGTGCCAGCAGTTTCTCGGAGATCAAGAATACCCAGTACTTC.

The genes are TRBV2 and TRBJ2-5; maybe TRBD1 (5 bases). The V end lost 5 bases, the J end lost 2 bases, and 6 bases lay between the germline ends. Germline V gene data show CDR1 as SNHLY and CDR2 as FYNNEI. This CDR3 is 12 amino acids long. The CDR3 region is CASSYRQETQYF. The CDR3 bases are TGTGCCAGCAGTTACAGGCAAGAGACCCAGTACTTC.

As DNA, the CDR3 is TGTGCCAGCGGCGTTTTATCGGAGCAGTACTTC. Translating it yields CASGVLSEQYF. This chain joins TRBV7-9 and TRBJ2-7; D is unresolved. V shed 8 bases and J shed 7 bases, with 12 bases lying between them. This CDR3 has 11 amino acids. CDR1 and CDR2 from the germline V gene are SEHNR and FQNEAQ (reference sequence). Supplemented by reference TRBV7-9 and TRBJ2-7, the full variable domain reads DTGVSQNPRHKITKRGQNVTFRCDPISEHNRLYWYRQTLGQGPEFLTYFQNEAQLEKSRLLSDRFSAERPKGSFSTLEIQRTEQGDSAMYLCASGVLSEQYFGPGTRLTVT.

This clonotype was recorded many times. V usage is TRBV12-3 or TRBV12-4 and J usage is TRBJ2-1; TRBD1 or TRBD2 may be the D gene (6 bases each). The V gene lost 6 bases and the J gene lost 6 bases, with 24 bases spanning the gap. The CDR3 contains 17 residues. The DNA of the CDR3 is TGTGCCAGCAGAGGCGGGAATCTTAGGTCAGGGGTCAATGAGCAGTTCTTC. As protein: CASRGGNLRSGVNEQFF.

This clonotype has ten or more counts. The genes are TRBV27 and TRBJ2-7; D is perhaps TRBD1 or TRBD2 (6 bases each). The CDR3 runs 16 residues. Trimming stripped 7 bases from V and 0 bases from J, with 19 bases between. Germline loops: CDR1 MNHEY, CDR2 SMNVEV (reference sequence). CDR3 residues: CASTFRGGLSSYEQYF. CDR3 coding DNA: TGTGCCAGCACCTTCCGAGGGGGGTTAAGCTCCTACGAGCAGTACTTC.

This rearrangement joins TRBV10-1 to TRBJ2-1; TRBD1 agrees at 11 bases. CDR3 length equals 17 residues. Trimming removed 6 bases from V and 4 bases from J; junction bases left unmatched: 11. The V gene's germline CDR1 is WNHNN and CDR2 SYGVQD (reference sequence). Here the CDR3 reads CASSPRMGQGVYNEQFF. CDR3 sequence (DNA): TGCGCCAGCAGCCCGAGGATGGGACAGGGGGTTTACAATGAGCAGTTCTTC.

There are many counts of this clonotype. CDR3 loop: CSARIVDEQFF. The CDR3 nucleotides read TGCAGTGCTAGAATAGTGGATGAGCAGTTCTTC. This sequence joins TRBV20-1 and TRBJ2-1; D remains unclear. CDR1 is DFQATT and CDR2 is SNEGSKA in the germline V gene (reference sequence). This CDR3 has 11 amino acids. The germline V and J ends were trimmed by 2 bases and 8 bases, with 7 bases remaining between them.

Only a few counts were recorded for this clonotype. The chain recombines TRBV4-3 with TRBJ2-1, with no clear D. The CDR3 sequence is 14 residues long. V was pared by 0 bases and J by 7 bases, with 10 bases between. Germline CDR1 reads LGHNA; CDR2 reads YSLEER. Here the CDR3 reads CASSQDLARNEQFF. The CDR3 DNA reads as TGCGCCAGCAGCCAAGACCTGGCACGGAATGAGCAGTTCTTC.

This clonotype was found a few times. The chain carries TRBV30 and TRBJ2-1; 10 nucleotides line up with TRBD2. The CDR3 runs to 14 residues. Germline V gene lookup returns CDR1 GTSNPN and CDR2 SVGIG (reference sequence). Trimming removed 5 bases from V and 8 bases from J; junction bases left unmatched: 9. DNA of the CDR3: TGTGCCTGGCGAGGAGCGGGAGGGCCATATGAGCAGTTCTTC. Its protein product is CAWRGAGGPYEQFF.

This clonotype was counted only a few times. The chain combines TRBV20-1 with TRBJ2-7; perhaps TRBD1 as D (5 bases). The CDR3 has 14 amino acids. Germline assignment: CDR1 DFQATT and CDR2 SNEGSKA (reference sequence). V shed 1 base and J shed 5 bases, with 15 bases lying between them. The CDR3 sequence is CSARGTTRAHEQYF. In DNA form, the CDR3 reads TGCAGTGCTAGAGGGACAACCAGAGCCCACGAGCAGTACTTC.

V and J are TRBV2 and TRBJ2-7; D possibly matches TRBD1 or TRBD2 (5 bases each). CDR1 and CDR2 (germline): SNHLY, FYNNEI. Trimming removed 2 bases from V and 7 bases from J, with 15 bases in between. CDR3 length: 14 amino acids. The CDR3 here is CASSERLAGLEQYF. The CDR3 coding sequence is TGTGCCAGCAGTGAACGGCTAGCAGGGCTAGAGCAGTACTTC.

This clonotype appeared many times. The V gene is TRBV15, the J gene TRBJ1-2, with D possibly matching TRBD1 (5 bases). CDR1 LNHNV and CDR2 YYDKDF come from the germline V gene (reference sequence). The CDR3 loop spans 13 amino acids. V was trimmed by 0 bases and J by 4 bases, leaving 6 bases between them. The CDR3: CATSRDGAYGYTF. The CDR3 nucleotides are TGTGCCACCAGCAGAGATGGGGCCTATGGCTACACCTTC.

This clonotype was seen more than once but under ten times. The chain carries TRBV23-1 and TRBJ2-2, with D uncertain. TRBV23-1 has ORF status, its function being uncertain. This CDR3 has 13 amino acids. V lost 7 bases and J lost 8, with 14 bases in between. The CDR3: CASTSSMGGELFF. Here the CDR3 DNA reads TGCGCCAGCACCTCCTCCATGGGAGGGGAGCTGTTTTTT.

The table lists this clonotype with many counts. This rearrangement joins TRBV5-1 to TRBJ2-2; D is unresolved. Germline loops: CDR1 SGHRS, CDR2 YFSETQ. The CDR3 runs 15 residues. V was trimmed by 1 base and J by 4 bases, leaving 11 bases between them. The CDR3 coding sequence is TGCGCCAGCAGCTTGACGCTATTGGGCACCGGGGAGCTGTTTTTT. Its protein is CASSLTLLGTGELFF.

This clonotype was recorded many times. The gene calls are TRBV20-1 and TRBJ2-7; 10 positions agree with TRBD1. Trimming took 6 bases from V and 3 from J; bases not matched to a gene: 5. CDR1 is DFQATT and CDR2 is SNEGSKA in the germline V gene (reference sequence). The CDR3 runs 13 residues. The CDR3 loop reads CSAWGTGDYEQYF. CDR3 DNA sequence: TGCAGTGCGTGGGGGACAGGGGACTACGAGCAGTACTTC.

The chain uses TRBV7-2 and TRBJ2-7; D possibly corresponds to TRBD2 (7 bases). Germline CDR1 reads SGHTA; CDR2 reads FQGNSA. V was cut by 5 bases and J by 0 bases, with 17 bases left in between. This CDR3 is 16 amino acids long. The CDR3 sequence: CASSPRGGASSYEQYF. As DNA, the CDR3 is TGTGCCAGCAGCCCCCGAGGGGGGGCCAGCTCCTACGAGCAGTACTTC.

This chain connects TRBV7-3 to TRBJ2-7, with TRBD2 matching 13 bases. The CDR3 runs 21 residues. Trimming took 4 bases from V and 0 from J; bases not matched to a gene: 18. In germline, CDR1 is SGHTA, CDR2 FQGTGA. CDR3 in DNA: TGTGCCAGCAGCTCCCCGCCCCGACTAGCGGGAGGCTCCTTAAGCTCCTACGAGCAGTACTTC. It is translated as CASSSPPRLAGGSLSSYEQYF.

This clonotype has ten or more counts. This chain connects TRBV29-1 to TRBJ1-1; D gene ambiguous. The CDR3 totals 13 residues. The ends were cut back, 3 bases at V and 4 bases at J, with 12 bases in the middle. Germline CDR1 SQVTM, CDR2 ANQGSEA. The CDR3 nucleotides read TGCAGCGTTGATAGGGAGGGATTCACTGAAGCTTTCTTT. Protein: CSVDREGFTEAFF.

V and J are TRBV7-3 and TRBJ1-1, with 8 positions matching TRBD1. CDR1 is SGHTA, CDR2 FQGTGA, per germline. V was pared by 0 bases and J by 4 bases, with 1 base of the junction left unmatched. This CDR3 comprises 14 residues. The CDR3 DNA follows: TGTGCCAGCAGCTTAACCGACAGGGGCACTGAAGCTTTCTTT. It encodes CASSLTDRGTEAFF.

The chain uses TRBV6-1 and TRBJ2-7; 12 bases map to TRBD2. Trimming at V came to 6 bases and at J to 3 bases, leaving 9 bases not matched to a gene. CDR3 length: 16 residues. Germline V gene sequence: CDR1 MNHNS, CDR2 SASEGT. The CDR3 DNA reads as TGTGCCAGCAGCCCCGCGACTAGCGGGGGTTACTACGAGCAGTACTTC. Amino acids: CASSPATSGGYYEQYF.

This clonotype occurred many times. This chain links TRBV12-3 or TRBV12-4 with TRBJ2-1; 13 positions agree with TRBD2. The CDR3 is 12 amino acids. V trimming: 6 bases; J trimming: 15 bases; junction bases outside the gene matches: 5. CDR3 in DNA: TGTGCCAGCAGACTAGCGGGAGGGGCAGGGTTCTTC. Amino acid sequence: CASRLAGGAGFF.

This clonotype was recorded a few times. CDR3 nucleotides: TGTGCCAGCAGGGGGGGGGGCTTAGCGCAAGAGACCCAGTACTTC. Residues: CASRGGGLAQETQYF. The gene calls are TRBV27 and TRBJ2-5; D may be TRBD2 (7 bases). This CDR3 is built from 15 residues. V lost 6 bases to trimming and J lost 2 bases, with 16 bases between them. Germline loops: CDR1 MNHEY, CDR2 SMNVEV (reference sequence).

This clonotype occurred a few times. The chain joins TRBV6-5 to TRBJ2-3; D possibly corresponds to TRBD2 (6 bases). Germline assignment: CDR1 MNHEY and CDR2 SVGAGI. Between the trimmed V and J ends, which lost 6 bases and 6 bases, there was a span of 22 bases. This CDR3 contains 16 residues. This CDR3 reads CASRTTRSGSVDTQYF. The CDR3 nucleotides read TGTGCCAGCAGGACCACTCGATCCGGGAGTGTGGATACGCAGTATTTT.

There are a few counts of this clonotype. V gene TRBV29-1 combines with J gene TRBJ2-1; D perhaps matches TRBD2 (6 bases). The ends were cut back, 3 bases at V and 8 bases at J, with 14 bases in the middle. The germline V gene encodes CDR1 SQVTM and CDR2 ANQGSEA. The CDR3 runs 13 residues. CDR3 in amino acids: CSVDSRGFHEQFF. For the CDR3, the DNA is TGCAGCGTTGACTCACGGGGGTTCCATGAGCAGTTCTTC.